This T cell receptor beta chain derives from a study of regulatory T cells in long-lasting Graves disease (dated by TCRdb to 2020 to 2022). Regarding the study in general: Persistent Graves' disease was defined as antithyroid drug treatment for over 5 years with persistently positive TSH receptor autoantibodies. This study used TCR sequencing and RNA sequencing of peripheral blood to compare persistent Graves' disease patients against newly diagnosed Graves' disease patients. The study was registered as a clinical trial and conducted in China. A total of some 33 samples were covered by TCR sequencing, comprising around 13 persistent and around 20 newly diagnosed Graves' disease patients. Antithyroid drugs had been taken for about 10.3 years on average by persistent Graves' disease patients in the clinical cohort.

Per the publication, the time point label means: persistent/refractory GD, antithyroid drugs over 5 years with positive TRAb. For both TCR sequencing and RNA sequencing, RNA was extracted from PBMCs using TRIzol. The diagnosis of Graves' disease followed American Thyroid Association guidelines. Patients for the study were recruited at an endocrinology department in Xi'an, China. Each patient gave 9 to 10 milliliters of peripheral blood, collected in an EDTA anticoagulant tube. Ficoll Paque Plus density gradient separation was used to isolate PBMCs, and no further T cell sorting was done. An Agilent 2100 Bioanalyzer and agarose gel were used to check RNA quality, while a NanoDrop 2000 measured RNA concentration. The investigation overall reported the following: Only peripheral blood was studied, because thyroid tissue, the primary lesion, was inaccessible. TRBV28, TRBJ1-2 and TRBJ2-5 were preferentially used in persistent disease, while TRBV20-1 and TRBJ2-1 were favored in newly diagnosed disease. As a limitation, the authors acknowledged that the small sample size may reduce accuracy. Persistent Graves' disease patients showed lower TCR Shannon entropy and fewer highly expanded clones than newly diagnosed patients, suggesting clonal expansion. A larger number of public clonotypes was shared among persistent patients (over 2,500) than among newly diagnosed patients (approximately 1,000). Only the TCR beta chain was sequenced and analyzed.

According to the germline V gene (reference sequence), CDR1 reads WNHNN and CDR2 reads SYGVQD. V lost 4 bases and J lost 2 bases; the stretch between them is 14 bases long. Counted from cysteine to phenylalanine, this CDR3 has 15 amino acids. The read is trimmed to its CDR3 DNA, 45 bases read in frame from base 1. Remarks on this clonotype: What this receptor recognizes is not known. There are no base qualities to consult, and no much larger clone falls within one base.

Receptors were amplified or captured by multiplex PCR. TCRdb records Illumina HiSeq 4000 as the sequencer. To build TCR beta libraries, CDR3 regions were amplified by Arm-PCR using iRepertoire HTBI primers. PCR products were gel purified before sequencing. Turning to the authors' computational methods: A total of 60 to 80 TRBV and some 15 TRBJ segments were identified across samples and were used for gene usage analysis of CDR3 amino acid clonotypes. Filtered high-quality paired reads were merged into contigs using COPE and FqMerger. Contigs were aligned with BLAST to IMGT TRBV, TRBD and TRBJ reference genes, and CDR3 was defined per IMGT. Any clonotype with a frequency above 0.1% was counted as a highly expanded clone. Repertoire diversity was measured by Shannon entropy, and V-J evenness by the Gini coefficient. Public clonotypes were defined as clonotypes shared by more than one individual. TCRdb took the public reads, trimmed them with fastp at Q25, ran MiXCR for clone calling and kept in-frame beta chains. CDR3 protein sequences are deduplicated, and each keeps its most common genes and DNA. V and J calls and clone size were set by TCRdb, not the authors. The sample contains 700,000 or so distinct CDR3 sequences, around 30% of them found a single time. The ten largest clones represent roughly 46% of the sample.

The receptor chain draws on TRBV10-1 and TRBJ1-2; there is no confident call for the D gene. This TCR was sampled from a female donor with Graves disease. The sequences come from peripheral blood mononuclear cells (PBMCs), collected when the disease was refractory, from a patient treated with antithyroid drugs. The DNA reads TGCGCCAGCAGTGGTTCCCAGGCCAACAACTATGGCTACACCTTC. This yields the protein CASSGSQANNYGYTF.